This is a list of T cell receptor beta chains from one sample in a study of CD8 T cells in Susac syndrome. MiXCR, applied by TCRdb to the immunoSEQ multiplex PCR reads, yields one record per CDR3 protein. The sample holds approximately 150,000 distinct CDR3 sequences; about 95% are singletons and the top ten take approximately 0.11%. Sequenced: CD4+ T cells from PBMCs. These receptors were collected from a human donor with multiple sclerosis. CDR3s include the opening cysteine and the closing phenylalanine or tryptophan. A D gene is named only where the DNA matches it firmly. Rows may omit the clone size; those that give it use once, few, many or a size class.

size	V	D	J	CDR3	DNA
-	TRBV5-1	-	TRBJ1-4	CASSLTGLNEKLFF	TGCGCCAGCAGCTTGACAGGTTTAAATGAAAAACTGTTTTTT
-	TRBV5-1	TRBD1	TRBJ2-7	CASSSGQGPNF	TGCGCCAGCAGCTCCGGACAGGGCCCCAACTTC
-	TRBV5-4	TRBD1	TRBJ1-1	CASSTTPGTGGWEAFF	TGTGCCAGCAGCACTACCCCCGGGACAGGGGGGTGGGAAGCTTTCTTT
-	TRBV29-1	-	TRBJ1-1	CSSGTSSTEAFF	TGCAGTTCTGGGACATCCAGCACTGAAGCTTTCTTT
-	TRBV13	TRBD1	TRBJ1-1	CASSATGETEAFF	TGTGCCAGCAGCGCAACAGGGGAAACTGAAGCTTTCTTT
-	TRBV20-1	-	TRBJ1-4	CSASTGGKEKLFF	TGCAGTGCTAGTACCGGGGGCAAGGAAAAACTGTTTTTT
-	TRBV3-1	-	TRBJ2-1	CASSPRIFGSLNEQFF	TGTGCCAGCAGCCCGAGAATATTCGGTAGCTTGAATGAGCAGTTCTTC
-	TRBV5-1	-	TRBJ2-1	CASSFQSSYNEQFF	TGCGCCAGCAGCTTTCAGAGCTCCTACAATGAGCAGTTCTTC
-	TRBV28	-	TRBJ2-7	CASSSLSEQYF	TGTGCCAGCAGTTCTCTGAGTGAGCAGTACTTC
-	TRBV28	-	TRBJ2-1	CASSSGNHNEQFF	TGTGCCAGCAGTTCAGGCAACCACAATGAGCAGTTCTTC
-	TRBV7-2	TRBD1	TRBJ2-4	CASSSAGQGENIQYF	TGTGCCAGCAGCTCCGCCGGGCAGGGGGAAAACATTCAGTACTTC
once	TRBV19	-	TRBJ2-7	CATGVPGHVYEQYF	TGTGCCACCGGCGTCCCGGGCCACGTCTACGAGCAGTACTTC
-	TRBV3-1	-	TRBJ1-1	CASSQELGYTEAFF	TGTGCCAGCAGCCAAGAGCTGGGATACACTGAAGCTTTCTTT
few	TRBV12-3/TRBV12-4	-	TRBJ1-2	CASSLQNYGYTF	TGTGCCAGCAGTTTACAGAACTATGGCTACACCTTC
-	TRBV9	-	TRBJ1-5	CASSRGTASNQPQHF	TGTGCCAGCAGCCGTGGGACGGCAAGCAATCAGCCCCAGCATTTT
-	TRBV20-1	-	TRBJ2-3	CSAARLQSSTDTQYF	TGCAGTGCTGCCCGACTACAATCCAGCACAGATACGCAGTATTTT
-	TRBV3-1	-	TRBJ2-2	CASSPQATGELFF	TGTGCCAGCAGCCCACAGGCCACCGGGGAGCTGTTTTTT
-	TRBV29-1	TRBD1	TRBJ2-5	CSAGPDRRQETQYF	TGCAGCGCCGGCCCGGACAGGAGACAAGAGACCCAGTACTTC
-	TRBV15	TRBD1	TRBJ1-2	CATSARQGVLGGYTF	TGTGCCACCAGCGCACGACAGGGGGTACTAGGAGGCTACACCTTC
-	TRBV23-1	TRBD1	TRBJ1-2	CASSLHRGGRGGYTF	TGCGCCAGCAGTCTTCACAGGGGAGGCAGGGGTGGCTACACCTTC
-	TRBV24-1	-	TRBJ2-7	CATSDRRGPFPEQYF	TGTGCCACCAGTGATAGGCGGGGGCCGTTCCCGGAGCAGTACTTC
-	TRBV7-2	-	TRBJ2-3	CASYYGGDTQYF	TGTGCCAGTTACTACGGAGGGGATACGCAGTATTTT
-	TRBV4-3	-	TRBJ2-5	CASSPRSGSETQYF	TGCGCCAGCAGCCCGCGGAGCGGGTCTGAGACCCAGTACTTC
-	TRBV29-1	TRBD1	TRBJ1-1	CSVGVQGAEAFF	TGCAGCGTTGGGGTACAGGGGGCAGAAGCTTTCTTT
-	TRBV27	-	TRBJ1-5	CASSFLRDSNQPQHF	TGTGCCAGCAGTTTCCTCCGGGATTCCAATCAGCCCCAGCATTTT
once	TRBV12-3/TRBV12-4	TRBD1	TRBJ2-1	CASSPMGQATYNEQFF	TGTGCCAGCAGCCCGATGGGACAGGCGACGTACAATGAGCAGTTCTTC
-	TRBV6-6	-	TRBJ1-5	CASSYLDGNQPQHF	TGTGCCAGCAGTTATTTGGACGGAAATCAGCCCCAGCATTTT
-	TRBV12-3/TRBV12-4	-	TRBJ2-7	CASSFLTYEQYF	TGTGCCAGCAGTTTCCTAACCTACGAGCAGTACTTC
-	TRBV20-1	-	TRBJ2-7	CSAVNRDKAYEQYF	TGCAGTGCTGTCAACCGGGACAAGGCCTACGAGCAGTACTTC
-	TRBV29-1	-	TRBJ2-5	CSVVRKETQYF	TGCAGCGTTGTTAGGAAAGAGACCCAGTACTTC
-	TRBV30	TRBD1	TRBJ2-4	CAWSRRGLVGKNIQYF	TGTGCCTGGAGTCGAAGGGGGCTAGTCGGCAAAAACATTCAGTACTTC
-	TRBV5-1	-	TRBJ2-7	CASSLKRGTEQYF	TGCGCCAGCAGCTTGAAAAGGGGTACCGAGCAGTACTTC
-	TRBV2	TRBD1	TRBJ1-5	CASSQTQDRGLLSNQPQHF	TGTGCCAGCAGTCAGACGCAGGACAGGGGTCTTCTTAGCAATCAGCCCCAGCATTTT
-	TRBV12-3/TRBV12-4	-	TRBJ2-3	CASSSAASTDTQYF	TGTGCCAGCAGTTCAGCGGCTAGCACAGATACGCAGTATTTT
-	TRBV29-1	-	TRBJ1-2	CSVDLGLSYGYTF	TGCAGCGTTGACCTAGGGCTCAGCTATGGCTACACCTTC
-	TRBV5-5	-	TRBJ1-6	CASSFDRILLSPLHF	TGTGCCAGCAGCTTCGACAGGATCCTTCTTTCACCCCTCCACTTT
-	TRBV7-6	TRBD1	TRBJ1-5	CASSLAPNRGLSNQPQHF	TGTGCCAGCAGCTTAGCGCCGAACAGGGGCCTTAGCAATCAGCCCCAGCATTTT
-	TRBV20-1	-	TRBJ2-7	CSAIRDALSYEQYF	TGCAGTGCTATCCGGGACGCTCTCTCCTACGAGCAGTACTTC
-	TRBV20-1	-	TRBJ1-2	CSAPHYGYTF	TGCAGTGCTCCTCACTATGGCTACACCTTC
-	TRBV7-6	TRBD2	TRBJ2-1	CASSLSRGRRLGNEQFF	TGTGCCAGCAGCTTAAGTCGCGGGAGAAGGTTAGGCAATGAGCAGTTCTTC
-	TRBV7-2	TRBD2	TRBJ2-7	CASSFNFRSGSFHEQYF	TGTGCCAGCAGCTTTAATTTTCGTAGCGGGAGTTTCCACGAGCAGTACTTC
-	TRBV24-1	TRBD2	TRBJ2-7	CATGMISGKQYF	TGTGCCACCGGGATGATTAGCGGGAAGCAGTACTTC
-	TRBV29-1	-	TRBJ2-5	CSAGTSETQYF	TGCAGCGCCGGGACCTCCGAGACCCAGTACTTC
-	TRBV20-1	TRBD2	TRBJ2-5	CSAGRGGETQYF	TGCAGTGCTGGGAGGGGTGGGGAGACCCAGTACTTC
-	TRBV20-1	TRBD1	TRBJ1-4	CSARIGTGGHNEKLFF	TGCAGTGCTAGAATCGGGACAGGGGGCCATAATGAAAAACTGTTTTTT
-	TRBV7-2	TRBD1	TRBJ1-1	CASSLTGTGETFF	TGTGCCAGCAGCTTAACCGGGACAGGGGAAACTTTCTTT